A selection of T cell receptor beta chains follows, all from one sample in a study of stem cell transplantation in POMP-related autoinflammatory disease. The method was immunoSEQ multiplex PCR; TCRdb's version includes in-frame clones alone and lacks a portion of them. The sample lists some 29,000 clones, just over 85% seen once, with more than 0.55% in the top ten. This specimen was CD4+ T cells from PBMCs, taken before stem cell transplantation. Receptor source: a human donor with POMP-related autoinflammation and immune dysregulation (PRAID). The CDR3 runs from the conserved cysteine through the conserved F or W. A D gene is named only where the DNA matches it firmly. Size values are once, few and many counts, or a class for expanded clones, and some rows have none.

v_call	j_call	clone_size	d_call	cdr3_aa	cdr3_nt
TRBV6-1	TRBJ2-1	.	.	CASRKPNEQFF	TGTGCCAGCAGAAAACCCAATGAGCAGTTCTTC
TRBV2	TRBJ1-5	.	TRBD1	CASSLTGGRGNQPQHF	TGTGCCAGCAGTTTAACAGGGGGCCGAGGCAATCAGCCCCAGCATTTT
TRBV9	TRBJ1-6	few	.	CASSPLPERSGSPLHF	TGTGCCAGCAGCCCCTTACCTGAGCGATCGGGTTCACCCCTCCACTTT
TRBV9	TRBJ1-1	.	.	CASSPRVTMNTEAFF	TGTGCCAGCAGCCCCCGCGTGACAATGAACACTGAAGCTTTCTTT
TRBV6-1	TRBJ1-6	.	.	CASSEARGSFSPLHF	TGTGCCAGCAGTGAAGCGCGCGGCAGTTTTTCACCCCTCCACTTT
TRBV7-2	TRBJ2-7	.	.	CASSQGGILGEQYF	TGTGCCAGCAGCCAGGGGGGGATCCTTGGGGAGCAGTACTTC
TRBV27	TRBJ2-6	few	.	CASSLTGANVLTF	TGTGCCAGCAGTCTAACGGGGGCCAACGTCCTGACTTTC
TRBV9	TRBJ2-3	.	TRBD2	CASSVGGKSTDTQYF	TGTGCCAGCAGCGTCGGGGGGAAAAGCACAGATACGCAGTATTTT
TRBV28	TRBJ1-1	.	TRBD1	CASSPPGAAGGLNTEAFF	TGTGCCAGCAGTCCCCCCGGTGCGGCAGGGGGACTGAACACTGAAGCTTTCTTT
TRBV11-2	TRBJ2-1	.	.	CASSYWRGGNGEQFF	TGTGCCAGCAGCTACTGGCGCGGGGGCAACGGGGAGCAGTTCTTC
TRBV2	TRBJ1-4	.	.	CASSEKRVEKLFF	TGTGCCAGCAGTGAGAAGAGGGTTGAAAAACTGTTTTTT
TRBV10-3	TRBJ2-3	.	.	CAIRNGRDTQYF	TGTGCCATCAGGAACGGTAGGGATACGCAGTATTTT
TRBV5-1	TRBJ1-1	.	TRBD1	CASSPIDRANTEAFF	TGCGCCAGCAGCCCAATCGACAGGGCCAACACTGAAGCTTTCTTT
TRBV6-1	TRBJ1-2	.	.	CASSEFWGGGPHGYTF	TGTGCCAGCAGTGAATTTTGGGGTGGGGGGCCGCATGGCTACACCTTC
TRBV28	TRBJ1-2	.	.	CASSLYLTEPNYGYTF	TGTGCCAGCAGTTTATACCTTACAGAACCTAACTATGGCTACACCTTC
TRBV10-2	TRBJ2-7	.	.	CARRGACEQYF	TGCGCCAGGCGGGGTGCCTGCGAGCAGTACTTC
TRBV10-3	TRBJ2-7	once	TRBD2	CAIGTSPYEQYF	TGTGCCATAGGGACTAGTCCCTACGAGCAGTACTTC
TRBV9	TRBJ2-2	.	TRBD1	CASSPGKGADTGELFF	TGTGCCAGCAGCCCCGGGAAGGGGGCGGACACCGGGGAGCTGTTTTTT
TRBV5-1	TRBJ1-4	few	.	CASTMQGEGEKLFF	TGCGCCAGCACCATGCAAGGGGAAGGGGAAAAACTGTTTTTT
TRBV18	TRBJ1-1	once	.	CASSRDRNTEAFF	TGTGCCAGCTCACGCGACCGGAACACTGAAGCTTTCTTT
TRBV5-1	TRBJ2-7	.	.	CASSLLGDPSHEQYF	TGCGCCAGCAGCCTTCTAGGAGACCCCTCCCACGAGCAGTACTTC
TRBV28	TRBJ2-7	.	.	CASAGTFYEQYF	TGTGCCAGCGCCGGGACCTTCTACGAGCAGTACTTC
TRBV18	TRBJ2-3	.	.	CASSPPGGYTDTQYF	TGTGCCAGCTCACCACCGGGGGGCTACACAGATACGCAGTATTTT
TRBV29-1	TRBJ1-1	.	TRBD1	CSVVGQENTEAFF	TGCAGCGTGGTCGGACAGGAGAACACTGAAGCTTTCTTT
TRBV5-1	TRBJ1-1	.	.	CASSWNAQGGGRAFF	TGCGCCAGCAGCTGGAACGCTCAGGGAGGTGGGCGGGCTTTCTTT
TRBV6-1	TRBJ1-3	.	.	CASSGQSSGNTIYF	TGTGCCAGCAGTGGACAGAGCTCTGGAAACACCATATATTTT
TRBV18	TRBJ1-2	few	.	CASSPPGSVSYGYTF	TGTGCCAGCTCACCACCGGGCAGCGTTTCCTATGGCTACACCTTC
TRBV27	TRBJ2-3	.	.	CASSRVSTDTQYF	TGTGCCAGCAGTAGAGTGAGCACAGATACGCAGTATTTT
TRBV19	TRBJ2-4	.	.	CASSIVLARLAKNIQYF	TGTGCCAGTAGTATAGTCCTGGCCCGTCTAGCCAAAAACATTCAGTACTTC
TRBV5-4	TRBJ2-2	.	.	CASSPGLVNTGELFF	TGTGCCAGCAGCCCCGGACTGGTAAACACCGGGGAGCTGTTTTTT
TRBV5-1	TRBJ2-6	.	TRBD1	CASSSQRTGYSGANVLTF	TGCGCCAGCAGCTCTCAACGGACAGGCTACTCTGGGGCCAACGTCCTGACTTTC
TRBV29-1	TRBJ2-7	.	.	CSVELGPPYEQYF	TGCAGCGTTGAGTTGGGCCCCCCCTACGAGCAGTACTTC
TRBV15	TRBJ1-6	.	.	CATSRERSPLHF	TGTGCCACCAGCAGAGAACGATCACCCCTCCACTTT
TRBV9	TRBJ1-5	few	.	CASSPTPDQPQHF	TGTGCCAGCAGCCCAACACCCGATCAGCCCCAGCATTTT
TRBV9	TRBJ1-2	.	.	CASSVAPSARNYGYTF	TGTGCCAGCAGCGTAGCGCCAAGCGCGAGGAACTATGGCTACACCTTC
TRBV6-1	TRBJ1-2	.	.	CASSQKNYGYTF	TGTGCCAGCAGCCAGAAAAACTATGGCTACACCTTC
TRBV19	TRBJ1-2	.	.	CASSRRDAYYGYTF	TGTGCCAGTAGTAGGAGGGACGCATACTATGGCTACACCTTC
TRBV28	TRBJ1-2	.	.	CASSFWGGYTF	TGTGCCAGCAGTTTTTGGGGGGGCTACACCTTC
TRBV10-2	TRBJ2-1	once	TRBD2	CASSEGLAVPRGNEQFF	TGCGCCAGCAGTGAGGGACTAGCGGTACCAAGGGGCAATGAGCAGTTCTTC
TRBV6-1	TRBJ2-7	.	.	CASRRGGNEQYF	TGTGCCAGCAGGAGGGGAGGCAACGAGCAGTACTTC
TRBV6-4	TRBJ2-3	.	.	CASSDWAGYSSTDTQYF	TGTGCCAGCAGTGACTGGGCAGGGTATTCTAGCACAGATACGCAGTATTTT
TRBV5-5	TRBJ1-2	.	.	CASSLRGAYGYTF	TGTGCCAGCAGCTTGAGGGGAGCCTATGGCTACACCTTC